A selection of T cell receptor beta chains follows, all from one sample in a study of beta chain features in type 1 diabetes. The method was immunoSEQ multiplex PCR; TCRdb's version includes in-frame clones alone and lacks a portion of them. The sample yields some 350,000 clones, roughly a tenth seen once. Input material: central memory CD4+ T cells from blood. The receptors derive from a man younger than 40 with type 1 diabetes. CDR3s include the opening cysteine and the closing phenylalanine or tryptophan. A D gene is named only where the DNA matches it firmly. A clone size is listed for some rows: how often the clone was seen (once, few, many), or a class if it is expanded.

J	D	V	size	DNA	CDR3
TRBJ2-5	-	TRBV7-6	-	TGTGCCAGCAGCCTTGGGACCCTCCAAGAGACCCAGTACTTC	CASSLGTLQETQYF
TRBJ2-1	TRBD1	TRBV2	many	TGTGCCAGCACCTCGATCAGGGGGTCCTACAATGAGCAGTTCTTC	CASTSIRGSYNEQFF
TRBJ2-7	TRBD1	TRBV6-5	-	TGTGCCAGCAAAGGGACAGGGGGCTACGAGCAGTACTTC	CASKGTGGYEQYF
TRBJ1-2	-	TRBV10-3	few	TGTGCCATCAGTGTCGAGGACGGGCGGGAGGGCTACACCTTC	CAISVEDGREGYTF
TRBJ1-2	TRBD1	TRBV6-6	-	TGTGCCAGCAGTCGTGCCGGACAGGATAACTATGGCTACACCTTC	CASSRAGQDNYGYTF
TRBJ1-5	TRBD1	TRBV7-2	-	TGTGCCAGCAGCCCAGGGACAGGGGCGAATCAGCCCCAGCATTTT	CASSPGTGANQPQHF
TRBJ2-7	-	TRBV11-2	few	TGTGCCAGCAGCTTAGGCAGGGAAGTTAGGCACGAGCAGTACTTC	CASSLGREVRHEQYF
TRBJ1-4	-	TRBV7-9	few	TGTGCCAGCCCCAGGGAACAGGCAACTAATGAAAAACTGTTTTTT	CASPREQATNEKLFF
TRBJ2-1	-	TRBV6-6	few	TGTGCCAGCACCAAGGACTGGACTCAAAATGAGCAGTTCTTC	CASTKDWTQNEQFF
TRBJ2-2	TRBD2	TRBV7-9	few	TGTGCCAGCAGCCCAGGCCGGGAGGGCGGCACCGGGGAGCTGTTTTTT	CASSPGREGGTGELFF
TRBJ2-5	-	TRBV6-1	few	TGTGCCAGTAACTCACAGGGCCAAGAGACCCAGTACTTC	CASNSQGQETQYF
TRBJ2-1	TRBD2	TRBV6-1	-	TGTGCCAGCAGTGAAGCGCGGACTAGCGGGGTATACAATGAGCAGTTCTTC	CASSEARTSGVYNEQFF
TRBJ2-4	-	TRBV4-3	few	TGCGCCAGCAGCCAAGCGGCTTCAGTTGTTTACTTC	CASSQAASVVYF
TRBJ2-4	TRBD1	TRBV6-6	few	TGTGCCAGCAGTTACGGCAGGGGGCGAGACATTCAGTACTTC	CASSYGRGRDIQYF
TRBJ2-7	-	TRBV7-2	-	TGTGCCAGCAGCTTAGCGGGGGGCGGATCCTACGAGCAGTACTTC	CASSLAGGGSYEQYF
TRBJ2-5	TRBD1	TRBV10-1	many	TGCGCCAGCAGTCTTGGACAGGGGGAGACCCAGTACTTC	CASSLGQGETQYF
TRBJ2-7	-	TRBV5-5	many	TGTGCCAGCAGCTCAGAAACTAGCTTAGGGTCCTACGAGCAGTACTTC	CASSSETSLGSYEQYF
TRBJ2-4	-	TRBV6-6	-	TGTGCCAGCAGTTACTCGACGGGAGCCGCCCGGAACATTCAGTACTTC	CASSYSTGAARNIQYF
TRBJ2-5	-	TRBV11-3	-	TGTGCCAGCAGCTTAGATGGGATCCAGGAGACCCAGTACTTC	CASSLDGIQETQYF
TRBJ1-5	TRBD1	TRBV27	-	TGTGCCAGCAGACCAGGGGGTATTCAGCCCCAGCATTTT	CASRPGGIQPQHF
TRBJ1-5	TRBD1	TRBV29-1	few	TGCAGCGTTCGGAATGGGACGACAGGGCCGAGCAATCAGCCCCAGCATTTT	CSVRNGTTGPSNQPQHF
TRBJ1-1	-	TRBV11-2	-	TGTGCCAGCAGCTCCCAGACAGGGAACACTGAAGCTTTCTTT	CASSSQTGNTEAFF
TRBJ2-5	-	TRBV5-4	-	TGTGCCAGCAGCTCTCAGCAGCTTAAAGAGACCCAGTACTTC	CASSSQQLKETQYF
TRBJ1-5	-	TRBV7-8	-	TGTGCCAGCAGCTTAGGGGGAGAACAGCCCCAGCATTTT	CASSLGGEQPQHF
TRBJ2-2	TRBD1	TRBV6-5	few	TGTGCCAGCAGTTGGGACAGGGCCACCGGGGAGCTGTTTTTT	CASSWDRATGELFF
TRBJ2-5	-	TRBV2	few	TGTGCCAGCAGTGCGAGGGGGGCTAACCAAGAGACCCAGTACTTC	CASSARGANQETQYF
TRBJ2-5	-	TRBV6-6	-	TGTGCCAGCAGTTTGATCGCGGACACCCAAGAGACCCAGTACTTC	CASSLIADTQETQYF
TRBJ1-1	-	TRBV18	-	TGTGCCAGCTCACCACCGGGCAGGGGTGACACTGAAGCTTTCTTT	CASSPPGRGDTEAFF
TRBJ1-2	-	TRBV28	few	TGTGCCAGCAGTTTCGATAACTATGGCTACACCTTC	CASSFDNYGYTF
TRBJ2-7	-	TRBV25-1	few	TGTGCCAGCAGTGACCGACCTAGCTACGAGCAGTACTTC	CASSDRPSYEQYF
TRBJ2-1	-	TRBV11-3	-	TGTGCCAGCAGCTTGAGACGGGGAAGCTCCTACAATGAGCAGTTCTTC	CASSLRRGSSYNEQFF
TRBJ2-2	-	TRBV11-2	few	TGTGCCAGCAGCTTAGATCAAGGACAACTAAACACCGGGGAGCTGTTTTTT	CASSLDQGQLNTGELFF
TRBJ1-4	-	TRBV28	few	TGTGCCAGCAGCGTGATAAATGAAAAACTGTTTTTT	CASSVINEKLFF
TRBJ2-3	TRBD1	TRBV10-3	-	TGTGCCGTGTCCGGGACAGGGAAAGATACGCAGTATTTT	CAVSGTGKDTQYF
TRBJ1-2	-	TRBV7-8	-	TGTGCCAGCAGCTCCGACCACTATGGCTACACCTTC	CASSSDHYGYTF
TRBJ2-7	-	TRBV2	few	TGTGCCAGCAGTGAGTTTGGCCGGGAGAGGCGCTACGAGCAGTACTTC	CASSEFGRERRYEQYF
TRBJ2-7	-	TRBV7-9	-	TGTGCCAGCAGCTCGAAATTGGCAGGGAGCTCCTACGAGCAGTACTTC	CASSSKLAGSSYEQYF
TRBJ2-5	-	TRBV10-2	-	TGCGCCAGCAGTCTTCAGCGGGAAGAGACCCAGTACTTC	CASSLQREETQYF
TRBJ2-5	TRBD1	TRBV29-1	few	TGCAGCCTACAGACAGGGGAAGAGACCCAGTACTTC	CSLQTGEETQYF
TRBJ2-5	-	TRBV6-1	few	TGTGCCAGCAGTGAACCGAGCCAGGGGGGCCAAGAGACCCAGTACTTC	CASSEPSQGGQETQYF
TRBJ2-7	-	TRBV29-1	few	TGCAGCGCTGTGTCGGCGCATGCACGCTACGAGCAGTACTTC	CSAVSAHARYEQYF
TRBJ2-7	TRBD1	TRBV5-1	few	TGCGCCAGCAGCTTGGAGGGGACAGGGTGGACACAGTACTTC	CASSLEGTGWTQYF
TRBJ1-3	-	TRBV5-1	few	TGCGCCAGCAGCTCGGAACAGAGAAACACCATATATTTT	CASSSEQRNTIYF
TRBJ1-6	-	TRBV7-6	few	TGTGCCAGCAGCTTAAATGGGGAGTCACCCCTCCACTTT	CASSLNGESPLHF
TRBJ2-5	-	TRBV28	-	TGTGCCAGCAGTTTACAGGGGAATCGAGAGACCCAGTACTTC	CASSLQGNRETQYF
TRBJ1-4	-	TRBV5-1	-	TGCGCCACCTCCCCGGGACAAAATAATGAAAAACTGTTTTTT	CATSPGQNNEKLFF
TRBJ2-3	TRBD2	TRBV28	-	TGTGCCAGCAGTATGTGGGAGGGCGGGGGCACAGATACGCAGTATTTT	CASSMWEGGGTDTQYF
TRBJ2-5	-	TRBV30	-	TGTGCCTGGAGTGTACAAAGGGACCAAGAGACCCAGTACTTC	CAWSVQRDQETQYF
TRBJ1-6	-	TRBV30	-	TGTGCCTGCCTACTAAGGCCAGGGGACTCACCCCTCCACTTT	CACLLRPGDSPLHF
TRBJ2-2	-	TRBV6-5	-	TGTGCCAGCAGCCTAGACGGTTTTGGAACCGGGGAGCTGTTTTTT	CASSLDGFGTGELFF
TRBJ2-5	TRBD1	TRBV4-3	-	TGCGCCAGCAGCCAAACTTGGGGCTCGGACAGGGTCACTCAGACCCAGTACTTC	CASSQTWGSDRVTQTQYF
TRBJ1-2	-	TRBV29-1	few	TGCAGCTTCTGGGACGGTAACTATGGCTACACCTTC	CSFWDGNYGYTF
TRBJ2-1	TRBD1	TRBV7-2	-	TGTGCCAGCAGCCCGGGACAGAACAATGAGCAGTTCTTC	CASSPGQNNEQFF
TRBJ2-3	-	TRBV29-1	many	TGCAGCGTTCGGACCTTCGATACGCAGTATTTT	CSVRTFDTQYF
TRBJ2-7	TRBD2	TRBV4-1	few	TGCGCCAGCGTCCTCCTATGGGAGGGGATCTACGAGCAGTACTTC	CASVLLWEGIYEQYF